Listed here are 14 T cell receptor beta chains from one sample, sequenced in a study of blood T cell repertoires in COVID-19. Assay used: immunoSEQ multiplex PCR; TCRdb lists only in-frame clones, some missing. This table holds some 150,000 clones, more than 65% found once. Sequenced: peripheral blood. The receptors shown here come from a man aged 55 to 69 with acute or convalescent COVID-19.

The V and J genes are TRBV28 and TRBJ1-5; D is uncertain. The V end lost 5 bases, the J end lost 0 bases, and 8 bases lay between the germline ends. Germline V gene data show CDR1 as MDHEN and CDR2 as SYDVKM. This CDR3 has 14 residues. The CDR3 loop is CASSGPYSNQPQHF. Here the CDR3 DNA reads TGTGCCAGCAGTGGGCCCTATAGCAATCAGCCCCAGCATTTT.

This clone has more than one count but fewer than ten. The rearrangement joins TRBV21-1 to TRBJ1-5; the table's D call, TRBD1, was not checked against the DNA. TRBV21-1 is a recognized pseudogene. CDR3 length: 16 amino acids. The CDR3 spells CASSNRDKQSNQPQHF. In nucleotides, the CDR3 is TGTGCCAGCAGCAACCGGGACAAACAAAGCAATCAGCCCCAGCATTTT.

The rearrangement uses TRBV11-2 and TRBJ2-2; TRBD1 matches 8 bases. With V trimmed by 5 bases and J by 6 bases, 8 bases remained unmatched. Germline V lookup: CDR1 SGHAT, CDR2 FQNNGV. The CDR3 is 15 residues long. CDR3: CASSTSRGRSGELFF. The CDR3 region has the DNA TGTGCCAGCAGCACCTCCAGGGGGCGCTCCGGGGAGCTGTTTTTT.

This clone was seen a handful of times. This chain links TRBV6-1 with TRBJ2-3; 14 bases fit TRBD2. The J segment lost 7 bases and the V segment lost 2 bases, leaving 2 bases of the junction unmatched. The CDR3 contains 15 residues. Germline CDR1 reads MNHNS; CDR2 reads SASEGT. CDR3 protein: CASSEWTSGRNTQYF. Written as DNA, the CDR3 is TGTGCCAGCAGTGAATGGACTAGCGGGAGGAATACGCAGTATTTT.

The chain has TRBV2 and TRBJ2-7; 9 bases match TRBD2. V dropped 8 bases and J dropped 2; count of bases not matched to a gene: 13. This CDR3 has 16 amino acids. Per germline, CDR1 SNHLY and CDR2 FYNNEI. CDR3 bases: TGTGCCAGCCGCGGAGGGACTAGCATATTGCCCTACGAGCAGTACTTC. Translated: CASRGGTSILPYEQYF.

Concerning this clone itself: Germline is not matched at one junction end, which may reflect a read error. This sequence joins TRBV7-7 and TRBJ2-1; D might be TRBD1 (5 bases). CDR3 length: 14 residues. Germline assignment: CDR1 SSHAT and CDR2 FNYEAQ (reference sequence). This CDR3 reads CASSLGRVDDEQFF. CDR3 DNA sequence: TGTGCTAGCAGCTTAGGCAGGGTCGACGATGAGCAGTTCTTC.

The CDR3 spells CASSSSLGSYTQYF. The CDR3 DNA reads as TGTGCCAGCAGCTCCTCTCTAGGTTCCTATACGCAGTATTTT. V usage is TRBV28 and J usage is TRBJ2-3; D not resolved. Per germline, CDR1 MDHEN and CDR2 SYDVKM. The CDR3 is 14 residues long. V gave up 6 bases and J gave up 7 bases, with 17 bases separating them.

This clone was counted a single time. This chain uses TRBV7-8 with TRBJ1-4; 9 bases map to TRBD1. The CDR3 covers 12 residues. The ends lost 5 bases at V and 8 bases at J; junction bases unmatched: 0. Germline V gene data show CDR1 as SGHVS and CDR2 as FQNEAQ. For the CDR3, the DNA is TGTGCCAGCAGCGACAGGGGGGAAAAACTGTTTTTT. Its protein product is CASSDRGEKLFF.

This clone was observed a few times. This chain uses TRBV5-4 with TRBJ1-1; D perhaps matches TRBD1 (5 bases). Trimming left V 2 bases short and J 8 bases short, with 16 bases between. Looked up from germline, CDR1 is SGHNT and CDR2 is YYREEE (reference sequence). This CDR3 region has 14 residues. The CDR3 loop reads CASSLGAVSGEAFF. CDR3 in DNA: TGTGCCAGCAGCTTAGGGGCCGTCAGTGGCGAAGCTTTCTTT.

V and J are TRBV28 and TRBJ1-4; TRBD1 matches 10 bases. V was pared by 5 bases and J by 7 bases, with 7 bases of the junction left unmatched. Germline V gene data show CDR1 as MDHEN and CDR2 as SYDVKM. CDR3 length: 15 residues. CDR3 bases: TGTGCCAGCAGTGAACCGGGACAGGGGATTGAAAAACTGTTTTTT. Its translation: CASSEPGQGIEKLFF.

The chain is built from TRBV27 and TRBJ2-7; D gene uncertain. V dropped 3 bases and J dropped 2 bases, with 8 bases sitting between them. CDR1 MNHEY and CDR2 SMNVEV come from the germline V gene (reference sequence). The CDR3 contains 13 residues. The CDR3, as DNA: TGTGCCAGCAGTTTGAGGCAGCCCTACGAGCAGTACTTC. It is translated as CASSLRQPYEQYF.

V and J are TRBV3-1 (or the pseudogene TRBV3-2) and TRBJ2-3; D is unresolved. CDR3 size: 15 residues. The V end was cut by 3 bases, the J end by 0 bases, with 10 bases between. Germline V CDR1 and CDR2: LGHDT, YNNKEL (reference sequence). The chain's CDR3 is CASSHLVVSTDTQYF. DNA for the CDR3: TGTGCCAGCAGCCACCTAGTAGTGAGCACAGATACGCAGTATTTT.

The chain has TRBV20-1 and TRBJ1-1, with D maybe TRBD1 (5 bases). Germline loops: CDR1 DFQATT, CDR2 SNEGSKA (reference sequence). CDR3 length equals 11 residues. The V and J ends lost 6 bases and 4 bases respectively, with 9 bases between them. Here the CDR3 DNA reads TGCAGTGCCCTCAGGGTCACTGAAGCTTTCTTT. It is translated as CSALRVTEAFF.

The V call is TRBV7-9, the J call TRBJ1-1; maybe TRBD1 (5 bases). The CDR3 runs 15 residues. Trimming removed 4 bases from V and 4 bases from J, with 16 bases in between. Germline V gene lookup returns CDR1 SEHNR and CDR2 FQNEAQ (reference sequence). CDR3 bases: TGTGCCAGCAGCTCCAACGGGGGGGGGAGCACTGAAGCTTTCTTT. Translated, it gives CASSSNGGGSTEAFF.